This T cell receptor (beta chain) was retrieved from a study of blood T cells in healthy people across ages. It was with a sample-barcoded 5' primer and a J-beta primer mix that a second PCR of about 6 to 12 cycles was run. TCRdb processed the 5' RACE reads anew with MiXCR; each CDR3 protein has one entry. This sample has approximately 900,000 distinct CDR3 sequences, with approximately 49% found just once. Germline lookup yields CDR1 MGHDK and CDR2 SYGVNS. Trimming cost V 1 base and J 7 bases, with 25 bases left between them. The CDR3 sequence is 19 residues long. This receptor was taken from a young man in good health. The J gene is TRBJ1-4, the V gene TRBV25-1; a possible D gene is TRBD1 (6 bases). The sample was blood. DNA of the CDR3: TGTGCCAGCAGTGAATTAGGGCCCGGGACACCCCAAGGGAGTGAAAAACTGTTTTTT. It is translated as CASSELGPGTPQGSEKLFF. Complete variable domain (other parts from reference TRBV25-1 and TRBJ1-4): EADIYQTPRYLVIGTGKKITLECSQTMGHDKMYWYQQDPGMELHLIHYSYGVNSTEKGDLSSESTVSRIRTEHFPLTLESARPSHTSQYLCASSELGPGTPQGSEKLFFGSGTQLSVL.